The 24 T cell receptor beta chains given below trace back to one sample, sequenced in a study of T cells in Graves' hyperthyroidism and ophthalmopathy. Amplification yielded TCR beta CDR3 regions, with RNA transcripts as the source. The HTBI primer set drove a first-round RT-PCR of the TCR CDR3. MiXCR, run by TCRdb on the multiplex PCR reads, gives a single entry per CDR3 protein. The table includes under 250,000 distinct CDR3 sequences, about 25% detected once. The specimen sequenced was blood. The source is a middle-aged woman with Graves' ophthalmopathy.

This clonotype has ten or more counts. The chain has TRBV19 and TRBJ2-2; D uncertain. This CDR3 has 13 amino acids. Germline V gives CDR1 LNHDA, CDR2 SQIVND (reference sequence). V gave up 7 bases and J gave up 0 bases, with 6 bases separating them. CDR3 sequence: CASKATNTGELFF. The CDR3 region has the DNA TGTGCCAGTAAAGCCACGAACACCGGGGAGCTGTTTTTT.

This clonotype appeared many times. The V and J genes are TRBV2 and TRBJ1-5; TRBD1 is a possible D gene (6 bases). The V end was cut by 3 bases, the J end by 4 bases, with 19 bases between. The germline CDR1 and CDR2 sequences are SNHLY and FYNNEI. There are 17 residues in the CDR3. CDR3 DNA sequence: TGTGCCAGCAGTGAGTCGGGGGCGGTTAGGGAAAATCAGCCCCAGCATTTT. Protein: CASSESGAVRENQPQHF.

This clonotype was observed many times. This chain connects TRBV7-2 to TRBJ1-3; D call uncertain. The ends were cut back, 2 bases at V and 8 bases at J, with 4 bases in the middle. Germline V lookup: CDR1 SGHTA, CDR2 FQGNSA. The CDR3 consists of 11 residues. The CDR3 DNA sequence: TGTGCCAGCAGCTTAAGCTACACCATATATTTT. Its translation: CASSLSYTIYF.

This clonotype has at least ten counts. The genes are TRBV30 and TRBJ1-5; D is perhaps TRBD1 (6 bases). CDR1 and CDR2 (germline): GTSNPN, SVGIG (reference sequence). There are 13 residues in the CDR3. Trimming removed 0 bases from V and 7 bases from J, with 10 bases in between. The CDR3 reads CAWSVQGGQPQHF. In nucleotides, the CDR3 is TGTGCCTGGAGTGTACAGGGTGGGCAGCCCCAGCATTTT.

J is TRBJ1-5 and V is TRBV7-2; D is ambiguous. Per the germline V gene, CDR1 is SGHTA and CDR2 is FQGNSA. Trimming stripped 3 bases from V and 3 bases from J, with 9 bases between. The CDR3 length is 14 residues. The CDR3 is CASSFSSNNQPQHF. The CDR3 DNA reads TGTGCCAGCAGCTTCAGCAGCAACAATCAGCCCCAGCATTTT.

There are many counts of this clonotype. This sequence joins TRBV28 and TRBJ2-2, with 7 bases that match TRBD2. V was pared by 2 bases and J by 3 bases, with 6 bases of the junction left unmatched. CDR1 MDHEN and CDR2 SYDVKM come from the germline V gene. The CDR3 extends over 16 amino acids. CDR3 DNA: TGTGCCAGCAGTTTAGGGGCTAGCGGATACACCGGGGAGCTGTTTTTT. Residues: CASSLGASGYTGELFF.

The gene calls are TRBV7-9 and TRBJ2-7, with TRBD2 as a possible D gene (5 bases). Trimming left V 2 bases short and J 6 bases short, with 8 bases between. In germline, CDR1 is SEHNR, CDR2 FQNEAQ (reference sequence). The CDR3 contains 12 residues. CDR3 sequence: CASSLSGPEQYF. DNA of the CDR3: TGTGCCAGCAGCTTAAGCGGTCCCGAGCAGTACTTC.

The rearrangement joins TRBV28 to TRBJ1-3, with a weak D call TRBD1 (5 bases). Germline assignment: CDR1 MDHEN and CDR2 SYDVKM. With 5 bases removed from V and 4 bases from J, the gap between germline ends came to 18 bases. The CDR3 is made up of 16 amino acids. The CDR3 DNA reads as TGTGCCAGCAGTCGTCAATTCGGGGGATCAGGAAACACCATATATTTT. Amino acid sequence: CASSRQFGGSGNTIYF.

This clonotype was detected ten times or more. This chain connects TRBV19 to TRBJ2-2; TRBD2 agrees at 8 bases. Trimming took 7 bases from V and 2 from J; bases not matched to a gene: 6. The CDR3 is 15 residues long. CDR1 LNHDA and CDR2 SQIVND come from the germline V gene (reference sequence). CDR3 coding DNA: TGTGCCAGTACCCTGGGACTAGTAAACACCGGGGAGCTGTTTTTT. It is translated as CASTLGLVNTGELFF.

The chain recombines TRBV6-1 with TRBJ1-3; maybe TRBD1 (5 bases). The length of the CDR3 is 15 residues. The ends were cut back, 6 bases at V and 4 bases at J, with 16 bases in the middle. CDR1 and CDR2 (germline): MNHNS, SASEGT. The CDR3 DNA follows: TGTGCCAGCAGATCGCAGGGCGGGAGGGGAAACACCATATATTTT. Translated, it gives CASRSQGGRGNTIYF.

This clonotype was counted at least ten times. J is TRBJ1-2 and V is TRBV27; a weak D match, TRBD1 (5 bases). Trimming cost V 0 bases and J 5 bases, with 13 bases left between them. Germline V gives CDR1 MNHEY, CDR2 SMNVEV (reference sequence). This CDR3 region has 15 residues. CDR3 nucleotide sequence: TGTGCCAGCAGTTTATCGACAGATACCTATTATGGCTACACCTTC. It codes for CASSLSTDTYYGYTF.

This clonotype was detected only once. The gene calls are TRBV6-2 or TRBV6-3 and TRBJ2-7; 16 bases align to TRBD2. The J segment lost 5 bases and the V segment lost 9 bases, leaving 13 bases of the junction unmatched. The CDR3 loop spans 17 amino acids. Germline V CDR1 and CDR2: MNHEY, SVGEGT. The CDR3 DNA sequence: TGTGCCAGGTTCCACCACGGGACTAGCGGGAGGGCCCACGAGCAGTACTTC. It specifies CARFHHGTSGRAHEQYF.

A word on this clonotype: One end of the junction varies from germline; a read error may be responsible. The chain has TRBV28 and TRBJ1-2, with TRBD1 identical over 8 bases. This CDR3 contains 18 residues. In germline, CDR1 is MDHEN, CDR2 SYDVKM. The CDR3 is CASSPKSRGLLVSWGYIF. The DNA for the CDR3 is TGTGCCAGCAGCCCCAAGTCCAGGGGGCTGTTAGTAAGTTGGGGCTACATCTTC.

This clonotype came up many times. V and J are TRBV12-3 or TRBV12-4 and TRBJ2-7; TRBD2 matches 7 bases. V shed 6 bases and J 2 bases; nucleotides not matched to a gene: 10. There are 15 residues in the CDR3. The CDR3 DNA sequence: TGTGCCAGCAGATGTCCGGGACTAACGACCTACGAGCAGTACTTC. Its translation: CASRCPGLTTYEQYF.

This clonotype was observed many times. A much larger clone is a single base away; this may be a read error. The V call is TRBV6-2 or TRBV6-3, the J call TRBJ2-7, with D possibly TRBD1 on 6 matching bases. This CDR3 has 13 residues. Germline CDR1 and CDR2: MNHEY and SVGEGT. The CDR3 here is CASSPRGSYGQYF. Written as DNA, the CDR3 is TGTGCCAGCAGCCCGAGGGGGTCCTACGGGCAGTACTTC.

This clonotype has a count of ten or more. The rearrangement links TRBV29-1 to TRBJ2-5; D remains ambiguous. The ends were cut back, 4 bases at V and 9 bases at J, with 18 bases in the middle. Germline CDR1 reads SQVTM; CDR2 reads ANQGSEA. CDR3 length equals 13 residues. CDR3 loop: CSVVIEALVPQYF. The CDR3 DNA sequence: TGCAGCGTTGTTATAGAAGCCCTCGTCCCCCAGTACTTC. The full variable domain, rest sourced from reference TRBV29-1 and TRBJ2-5, is SAVISQKPSRDICQRGTSLTIQCQVDSQVTMMFWYRQQPGQSLTLIATANQGSEATYESGFVIDKFPISRPNLTFSTLTVSNMSPEDSSIYLCSVVIEALVPQYFGPGTRLLVL.

In this sample, this clonotype turned up a few times. The chain employs TRBV2 and TRBJ1-5, with no clear D. V was pared by 4 bases and J by 7 bases, with 14 bases between. The CDR3 contains 14 residues. Germline V lookup: CDR1 SNHLY, CDR2 FYNNEI. The chain's CDR3 is CASSGSVVGQPQHF. The CDR3 coding sequence is TGTGCCAGCAGTGGGTCGGTGGTAGGGCAGCCCCAGCATTTT.

This clonotype was observed at least ten times. J is TRBJ2-7 and V is TRBV11-2; TRBD2 matches 9 bases. The length of the CDR3 is 14 residues. CDR1 and CDR2 (germline): SGHAT, FQNNGV. The V segment lost 5 bases and the J segment 3 bases; nucleotides outside the gene matches: 5. The CDR3 sequence is CASSPAGGFYEQYF. The CDR3, as DNA: TGTGCCAGCAGCCCCGCGGGAGGGTTCTACGAGCAGTACTTC.

This clonotype was observed at least ten times. The chain couples TRBV12-3 or TRBV12-4 to TRBJ1-2, with no clear D. V was clipped by 3 bases and J by 1 base, with 9 bases between them. This CDR3 has 14 amino acids. In DNA form, the CDR3 reads TGTGCCAGCAGTTTTAGACGGAATAACTATGGCTACACCTTC. This codes for CASSFRRNNYGYTF.

This clonotype was found many times. V and J are TRBV2 and TRBJ1-4; no clear D. The CDR3 covers 14 residues. The V end was cut by 8 bases, the J end by 3 bases, with 13 bases between. Germline CDR1 reads SNHLY; CDR2 reads FYNNEI. CDR3 protein: CASRWEGANEKLFF. CDR3 DNA: TGTGCCAGCCGGTGGGAGGGCGCTAATGAAAAACTGTTTTTT.

This clonotype was recorded many times. J is TRBJ2-7 and V is TRBV10-1; tentatively, D is TRBD1 (5 bases). Germline-derived CDR1 and CDR2 are WNHNN and SYGVQD (reference sequence). The germline V and J ends were trimmed by 8 bases and 2 bases, with 10 bases remaining between them. This CDR3 spans 12 amino acids. CDR3 loop: CASSAGTYEQYF. The DNA of the CDR3 is TGCGCCAGCTCAGCAGGGACCTACGAGCAGTACTTC.

This clonotype showed up many times. The rearrangement links TRBV5-1 to TRBJ1-1, with D tentatively TRBD1 (6 bases). The ends were cut back, 2 bases at V and 3 bases at J, with 11 bases in the middle. CDR3 length: 14 amino acids. Germline CDR1 reads SGHRS; CDR2 reads YFSETQ. The CDR3 DNA reads TGCGCCAGCAGCTTTACAGGGCTGGACACTGAAGCTTTCTTT. Translating it yields CASSFTGLDTEAFF.

This clonotype was detected many times. The chain's CDR3 is CSAREARGEAFF. CDR3 in DNA: TGCAGTGCTAGAGAAGCAAGGGGTGAAGCTTTCTTT. The chain carries TRBV20-1 and TRBJ1-1, with D perhaps matching TRBD1 (5 bases). The germline gives CDR1 DFQATT, CDR2 SNEGSKA (reference sequence). Trimming removed 0 bases from V and 7 bases from J, with 9 bases in between. There are 12 residues in the CDR3.

This clonotype was observed at least ten times. V gene TRBV19 combines with J gene TRBJ1-5, with 11 bases identical to TRBD1. Germline CDR1 LNHDA, CDR2 SQIVND (reference sequence). This CDR3 comprises 16 residues. After removal of 8 bases from V and 3 bases from J, the junction contained 9 bases not matched to a gene. The CDR3 is CASRDRGGINNQPQHF. DNA of the CDR3: TGTGCCAGTCGGGACAGGGGGGGTATAAACAATCAGCCCCAGCATTTT.